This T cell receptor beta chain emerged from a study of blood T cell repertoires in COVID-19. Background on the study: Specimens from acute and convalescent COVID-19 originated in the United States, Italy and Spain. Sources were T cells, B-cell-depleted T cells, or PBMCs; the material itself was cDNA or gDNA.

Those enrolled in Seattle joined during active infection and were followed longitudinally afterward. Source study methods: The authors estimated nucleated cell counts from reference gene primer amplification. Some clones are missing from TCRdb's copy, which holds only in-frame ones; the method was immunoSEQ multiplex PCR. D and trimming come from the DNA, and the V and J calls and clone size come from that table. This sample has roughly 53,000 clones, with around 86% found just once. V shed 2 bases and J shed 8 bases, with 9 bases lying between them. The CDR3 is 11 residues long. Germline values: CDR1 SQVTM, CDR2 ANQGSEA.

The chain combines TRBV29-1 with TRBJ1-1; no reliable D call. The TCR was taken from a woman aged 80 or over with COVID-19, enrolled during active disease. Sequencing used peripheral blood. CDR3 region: CSVEILAEAFF. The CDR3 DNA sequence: TGCAGCGTTGAAATCTTGGCAGAAGCTTTCTTT.